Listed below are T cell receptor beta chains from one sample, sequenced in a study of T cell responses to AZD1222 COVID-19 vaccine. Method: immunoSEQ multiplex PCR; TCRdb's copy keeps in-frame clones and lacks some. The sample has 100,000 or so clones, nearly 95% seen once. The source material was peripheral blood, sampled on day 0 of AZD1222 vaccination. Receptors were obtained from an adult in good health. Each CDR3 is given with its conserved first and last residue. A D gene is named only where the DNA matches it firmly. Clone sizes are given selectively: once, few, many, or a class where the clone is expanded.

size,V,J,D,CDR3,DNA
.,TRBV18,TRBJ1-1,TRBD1,CASSPGQGVLNTEAFF,TGTGCCAGCTCACCGGGACAGGGGGTTTTGAACACTGAAGCTTTCTTT
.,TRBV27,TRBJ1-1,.,CASSPAGQNTEAFF,TGTGCCAGCAGTCCCGCGGGGCAGAACACTGAAGCTTTCTTT
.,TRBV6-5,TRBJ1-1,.,CASSGRSNTEAFF,TGTGCCAGCAGCGGACGGAGTAACACTGAAGCTTTCTTT
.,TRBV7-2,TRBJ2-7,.,CASSLAGGRNEQYF,TGTGCCAGCAGCTTAGCGGGAGGTAGGAACGAGCAGTACTTC
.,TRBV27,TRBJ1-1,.,CASSYLTASGTEAFF,TGTGCCAGCAGTTACCTGACGGCCTCGGGCACTGAAGCTTTCTTT
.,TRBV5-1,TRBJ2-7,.,CASSLGTLYEQYF,TGCGCCAGCAGCCTCGGGACGCTTTACGAGCAGTACTTC
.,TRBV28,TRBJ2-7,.,CASSSQVEGTYEQYF,TGTGCCAGCAGTTCCCAGGTGGAGGGTACCTACGAGCAGTACTTC
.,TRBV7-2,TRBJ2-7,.,CASSLWGPTVSYEQYF,TGTGCCAGCAGCCTCTGGGGACCCACAGTGTCCTACGAGCAGTACTTC
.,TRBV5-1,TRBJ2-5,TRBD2,CASSLGLAGLVQETQYF,TGCGCCAGCAGCTTGGGACTAGCGGGATTGGTACAAGAGACCCAGTACTTC
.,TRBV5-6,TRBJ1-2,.,CASSLGSNYGYTF,TGTGCCAGCAGCTTGGGGTCAAACTATGGCTACACCTTC
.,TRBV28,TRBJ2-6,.,CASSFEHSGANVLTF,TGTGCCAGCTCTTTCGAGCATTCTGGGGCCAACGTCCTGACTTTC
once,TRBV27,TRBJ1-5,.,CASSPRARNQPQHF,TGTGCCAGCAGTCCAAGGGCCCGGAATCAGCCCCAGCATTTT
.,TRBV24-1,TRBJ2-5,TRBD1,CATSDFLQGARETQYF,TGTGCCACCAGTGATTTCCTACAGGGGGCTCGGGAGACCCAGTACTTC